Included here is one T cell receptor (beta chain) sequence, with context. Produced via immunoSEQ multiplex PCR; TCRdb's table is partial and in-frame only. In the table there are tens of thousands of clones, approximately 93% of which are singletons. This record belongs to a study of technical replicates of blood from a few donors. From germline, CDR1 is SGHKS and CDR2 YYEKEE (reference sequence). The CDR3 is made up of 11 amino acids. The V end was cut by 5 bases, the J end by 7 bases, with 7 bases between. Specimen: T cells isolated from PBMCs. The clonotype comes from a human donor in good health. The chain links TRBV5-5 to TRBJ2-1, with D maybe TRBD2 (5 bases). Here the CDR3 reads CASSTGNEQFF. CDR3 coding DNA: TGTGCCAGCAGTACGGGGAATGAGCAGTTCTTC.